This paragraph covers one TCR beta chain sequence. This clone was counted many times. Its target antigen remains unknown. From the germline J gene comes the end of the CDR3, since the read stops 3 residues before it. From the cysteine up to the phenylalanine, the CDR3 has a length of 14 residues. Shown are 33 bases from within the CDR3, in frame from base 1. Relative to germline, V is 3 bases shorter and J is 6 bases shorter, with 12 bases between their ends. CDR1 is given as MNHNS and CDR2 as SASEGT, both from the germline V gene. The sample comes from a study of T cell clonality in common variable immunodeficiency (dated by TCRdb to about 2015). Results the study describes overall, beyond this receptor: Differences among patients in the CVID cohort limited the correlations between repertoire features and clinical complications. TCRbeta clonality was higher in CVID subjects than in healthy controls (t-test p = 0.018), and the increase was most characteristic of about a third of subjects. It was noted by the authors that sequencing of the repertoires of T cell subpopulations would be needed to clarify the cause of the increased clonality in CVID. Reportedly, TCRbeta sequences from CVID had fewer deletions and N-nucleotide insertions, and highly modified clones with 13 or more V deletions were absent from CVID. Fewer TCRbeta clones were shared among CVID subjects than among healthy controls (p < 0.0001). Despite equal DNA input, controls averaged approximately 82,000 unique sequences per sample versus around 30,000 in CVID samples.

For sequencing, equivalent amounts of genomic DNA were input from CVID and control samples. For every sample, a 60 bp segment covering the rearranged TCRbeta CDR3 region was amplified and then sequenced. The immunoSEQ assay, a bias-corrected multiplex PCR with high-throughput sequencing, was employed for TCRbeta amplification. Processing in the source paper ran as follows. Every unique nucleotide sequence counted as a clone and was annotated with V, D and J genes, copy number and frequency. Sequences were labeled productive if in frame, and non-productive if out of frame or containing stop codons. As previously described, Shannon's entropy was used to calculate clonality. The predicted amino acid sequences of productive clones were used to derive the mean CDR3 Kyte-Doolittle hydropathy. The R hclust function was used to hierarchically cluster scaled V gene usage with Manhattan distance and complete linkage. To assess clone sharing by CDR3 amino acid sequence, 12 repertoires per group were resampled over 100 rounds. The repertoires were screened for 70 published EBV-specific TCRbeta sequences and approximately 230 published CMV-specific TCRbeta sequences. After a couple of CVID samples that produced fewer than 10,000 sequences were dropped from the analysis, some 43 CVID repertoires remained. The source is immuneACCESS, and TCRdb retained only in-frame sequences with V and J called. Part of the clones is not carried over; for the studies checked, unresolved V genes explain less than half of this, and the remainder is unexplained. That table supplies the V and J calls and clone size; D and trimming were determined from the DNA. The data for this sample show 35,000 to 45,000 clones, each detected more than once. The ten biggest clones cover 2.8% of the sample.

Most of the CVID patients and most of the healthy controls were of Caucasian heritage. Heparinized peripheral whole blood samples of about 4.5 to 9 ml were collected from each donor. Genomic DNA from adults with common variable immune deficiency (CVID) and from healthy adult controls was used to sequence TCRbeta CDR3 repertoires. The control group comprised approximately 22 healthy adult volunteers, roughly 12 female and approximately ten male, aged roughly 23 to 75 years with a mean age of roughly 32. Diluted blood was density-centrifuged over Hypaque 1077 or Ficoll-Paque to isolate peripheral blood mononuclear cells. Unsorted mononuclear cells served as the source of genomic DNA, which was extracted either by Qiagen column purification or by a centrifugation-based method.

This clonotype was obtained from a person aged 18 to 69 in good health. Rearrangement joined TRBV6-1 to TRBJ1-5, and possibly TRBD1, on 6 matching bases. The sample comprised peripheral blood mononuclear cells. The CDR3 bases that were read are TGTGCCAGCAGTGACAGGGGATTTGGTCAGCCC. Its protein is CASSDRGFGQP. The full CDR3 protein reads CASSDRGFGQPQHF.